The T cell receptor beta chain described here comes from a study of cytomegalovirus exposure and HLA in healthy donors. General study results and limits: In the analysis, some V segments, TRBV6-2 and TRBV6-3 included, were excluded as indistinguishable.

The PCR used 60 Vbeta and 13 Jbeta primers. Method: immunoSEQ multiplex PCR; TCRdb's copy keeps in-frame clones and lacks some. Here the sample spans some 120,000 clones, under 85% being singletons. Trimming pared 4 bases from V and 8 bases from J, leaving 24 bases between. This CDR3 is 17 amino acids long. Germline-derived CDR1 and CDR2 are SGHTA and FQGNSA. On this clone itself: The target antigen is unknown.

The rearrangement uses TRBV7-2 and TRBJ2-1, with D possibly matching TRBD2 (5 bases). Sequenced material: PBMCs. The TCR was taken from a woman aged 45-65 years in good health and CMV-seropositive. CDR3 coding DNA: TGTGCCAGCAGCTCTCCCCCCGTGGGCGGACTGGCGTATGAGCAGTTCTTC. Protein sequence: CASSSPPVGGLAYEQFF.